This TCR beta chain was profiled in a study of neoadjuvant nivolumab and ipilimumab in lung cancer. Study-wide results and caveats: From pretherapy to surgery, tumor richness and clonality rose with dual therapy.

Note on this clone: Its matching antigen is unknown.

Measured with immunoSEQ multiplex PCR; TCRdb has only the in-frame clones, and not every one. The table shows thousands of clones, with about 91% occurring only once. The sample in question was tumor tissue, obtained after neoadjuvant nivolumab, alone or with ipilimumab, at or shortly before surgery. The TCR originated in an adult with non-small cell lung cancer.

The CDR3 region is CASRLAGSYEQYF. The CDR3 nucleotides read TGTGCCAGCAGACTAGCGGGGAGTTATGAGCAGTACTTC. The chain links TRBV14 to TRBJ2-7, with TRBD2 matching 10 bases. Germline V gene data show CDR1 as SGHDN and CDR2 as FVKESK. Trimming took 6 bases from V and 7 from J; bases not matched to a gene: 6. This CDR3 region has 13 residues.